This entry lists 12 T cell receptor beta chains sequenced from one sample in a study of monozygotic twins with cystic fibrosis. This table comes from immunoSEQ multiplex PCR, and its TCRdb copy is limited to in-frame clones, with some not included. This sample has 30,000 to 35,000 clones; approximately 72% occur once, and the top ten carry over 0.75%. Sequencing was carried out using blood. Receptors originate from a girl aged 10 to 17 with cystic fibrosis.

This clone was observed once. This CDR3 is CASSLHTPGVGTGELFF. The CDR3 DNA reads TGTGCCAGCAGCCTTCACACCCCTGGGGTCGGGACCGGGGAGCTGTTTTTT. V is TRBV7-2 and J is TRBJ2-2; D not certain. Germline V lookup: CDR1 SGHTA, CDR2 FQGNSA. The CDR3 has 17 residues. The V gene lost 5 bases and the J gene lost 5 bases, with 21 bases spanning the gap.

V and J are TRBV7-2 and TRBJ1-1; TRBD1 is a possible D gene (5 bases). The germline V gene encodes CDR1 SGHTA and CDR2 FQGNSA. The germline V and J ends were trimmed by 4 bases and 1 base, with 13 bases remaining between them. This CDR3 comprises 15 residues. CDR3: CASSWDLQPNTEAFF. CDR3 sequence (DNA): TGTGCCAGCAGCTGGGACCTTCAGCCGAACACTGAAGCTTTCTTT.

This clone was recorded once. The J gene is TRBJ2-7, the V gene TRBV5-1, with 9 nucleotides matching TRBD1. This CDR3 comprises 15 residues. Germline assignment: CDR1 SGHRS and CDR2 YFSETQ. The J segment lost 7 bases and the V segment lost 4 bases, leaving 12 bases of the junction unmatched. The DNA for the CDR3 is TGCGCCAGCAGCAAAGGGGACAGGGTTGAGGAAGAGCAGTACGTC. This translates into CASSKGDRVEEEQYV.

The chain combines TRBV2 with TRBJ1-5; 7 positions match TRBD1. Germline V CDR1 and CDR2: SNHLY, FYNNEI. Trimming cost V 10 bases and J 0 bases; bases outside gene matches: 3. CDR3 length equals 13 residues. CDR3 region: CATGTDSNQPQHF. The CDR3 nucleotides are TGTGCCACCGGGACAGATAGCAATCAGCCCCAGCATTTT.

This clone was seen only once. In DNA form, the CDR3 reads TGTGCCAGCAGCGTAGGACAGATTACTAGCACAGATACGCAGTATTTT. Protein sequence: CASSVGQITSTDTQYF. V is TRBV9 and J is TRBJ2-3, with D possibly TRBD1 on 5 matching bases. The CDR3 has 16 residues. Germline V gene sequence: CDR1 SGDLS, CDR2 YYNGEE. V was clipped by 0 bases and J by 0 bases, with 11 bases between them.

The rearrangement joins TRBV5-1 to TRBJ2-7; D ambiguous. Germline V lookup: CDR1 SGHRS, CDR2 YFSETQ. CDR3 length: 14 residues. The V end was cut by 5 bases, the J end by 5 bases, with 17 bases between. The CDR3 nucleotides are TGCGCCAGCAGTATTCAAGGACCCCCGGACGAGCAGTACGTC. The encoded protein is CASSIQGPPDEQYV.

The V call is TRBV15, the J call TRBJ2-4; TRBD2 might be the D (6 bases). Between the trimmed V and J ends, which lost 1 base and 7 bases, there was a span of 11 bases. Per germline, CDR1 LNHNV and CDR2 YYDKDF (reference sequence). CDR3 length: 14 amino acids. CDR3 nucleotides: TGTGCCACCAGCAGAGGGGCAGGGAGGAACATTCAGTACTTC. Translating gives CATSRGAGRNIQYF.

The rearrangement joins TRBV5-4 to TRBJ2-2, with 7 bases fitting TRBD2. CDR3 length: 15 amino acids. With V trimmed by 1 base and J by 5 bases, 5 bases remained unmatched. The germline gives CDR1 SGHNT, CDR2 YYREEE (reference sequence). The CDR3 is CASSLFSGSTGELFF. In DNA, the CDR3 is TGTGCCAGCAGCTTGTTTAGCGGGTCAACCGGGGAGCTGTTTTTT. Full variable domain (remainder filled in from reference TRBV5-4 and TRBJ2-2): ETGVTQSPTHLIKTRGQQVTLRCSSQSGHNTVSWYQQALGQGPQFIFQYYREEENGRGNFPPRFSGLQFPNYSSELNVNALELDDSALYLCASSLFSGSTGELFFGEGSRLTVL.

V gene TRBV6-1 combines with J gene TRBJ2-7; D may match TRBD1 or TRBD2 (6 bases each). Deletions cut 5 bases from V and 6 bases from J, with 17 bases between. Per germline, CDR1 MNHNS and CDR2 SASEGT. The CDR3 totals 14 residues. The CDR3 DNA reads TGTGCCAGCAGTTTAGGGGGGCGAGTCGCCGAGCAGTACGTC. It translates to CASSLGGRVAEQYV.

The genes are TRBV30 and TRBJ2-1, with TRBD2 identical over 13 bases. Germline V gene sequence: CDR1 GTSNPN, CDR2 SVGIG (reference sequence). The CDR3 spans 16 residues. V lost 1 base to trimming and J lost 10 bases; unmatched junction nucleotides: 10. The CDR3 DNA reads TGTGCCTGGAGTGCACCGACTAGCGGGAGGCGGAGGGAGCAGTTCTTC. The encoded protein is CAWSAPTSGRRREQFF.

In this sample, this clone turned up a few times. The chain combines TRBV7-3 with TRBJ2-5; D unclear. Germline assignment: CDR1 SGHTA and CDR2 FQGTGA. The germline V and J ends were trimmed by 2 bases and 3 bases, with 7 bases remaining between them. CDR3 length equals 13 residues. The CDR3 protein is CASSLGPEETQYF. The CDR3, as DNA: TGTGCCAGCAGCTTAGGTCCTGAAGAGACCCAGTACTTC.

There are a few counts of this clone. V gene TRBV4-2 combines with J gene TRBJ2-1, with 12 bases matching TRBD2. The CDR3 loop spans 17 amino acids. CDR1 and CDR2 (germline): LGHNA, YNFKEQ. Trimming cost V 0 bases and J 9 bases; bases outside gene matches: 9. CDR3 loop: CASSQDQLAGGLGEQFF. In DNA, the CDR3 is TGTGCCAGCAGCCAAGATCAACTAGCGGGAGGCCTGGGTGAGCAGTTCTTC.